The 14 T cell receptor beta chains listed next were all sequenced from one sample in a study of shared clonotypes between healthy human individuals. Data came from immunoSEQ multiplex PCR; TCRdb stores just in-frame clones and leaves some out. The table includes a few million clones, 80% to 95% detected once. Naive CD8 cells lacked CD45RO and underwent positive selection for CCR7, leaving out terminally differentiated effector memory CD45RA+ cells. Material for sequencing was naive CD8+ T cells from PBMCs. All receptors come from a man between 18 and 35 years old in good health. Some clones in this sample may be carry-over from other donors' samples.

V is TRBV5-6 and J is TRBJ2-5; TRBD1 or TRBD2 may be the D gene (5 bases each). Germline lookup yields CDR1 SGHDT and CDR2 YYEEEE. CDR3 length equals 18 residues. V was pared by 3 bases and J by 1 base, with 22 bases between. CDR3 residues: CASSSKLGVASAQETQYF. CDR3 sequence (DNA): TGTGCCAGCAGCTCCAAATTGGGGGTCGCCAGTGCCCAAGAGACCCAGTACTTC.

V usage is TRBV14 and J usage is TRBJ2-1; tentatively, D is TRBD1 or TRBD2 (6 bases each). The CDR3 has 16 residues. Trimming left V 2 bases short and J 4 bases short, with 15 bases between. In germline, CDR1 is SGHDN, CDR2 FVKESK. The CDR3 DNA follows: TGTGCCAGCAGCCAAAGCCGGGGGCTTGGTTACAATGAGCAGTTCTTC. This codes for CASSQSRGLGYNEQFF. Based on the CDR3 plus reference TRBV14 and TRBJ2-1, the full variable domain is EAGVTQFPSHSVIEKGQTVTLRCDPISGHDNLYWYRRVMGKEIKFLLHFVKESKQDESGMPNNRFLAERTGGTYSTLKVQPAELEDSGVYFCASSQSRGLGYNEQFFGPGTRLTVL.

This CDR3 is CASSDGTTYEQYF. CDR3 bases: TGTGCCAGCAGTGACGGGACAACCTACGAGCAGTACTTC. The chain employs TRBV6-1 and TRBJ2-7; TRBD1 is a possible D gene (6 bases). The CDR3 is 13 residues long. Looked up from germline, CDR1 is MNHNS and CDR2 is SASEGT. Between the trimmed V and J ends, which lost 3 bases and 2 bases, there was a span of 8 bases.

The V call is TRBV9, the J call TRBJ2-7; D gene ambiguous. This CDR3 is built from 16 residues. Deletions cut 4 bases from V and 1 base from J, with 18 bases between. Germline assignment: CDR1 SGDLS and CDR2 YYNGEE. The CDR3, as DNA: TGTGCCAGCAGCCCTCAGACTCAATTACCTTCCTACGAGCAGTACTTC. It codes for CASSPQTQLPSYEQYF. The whole variable domain, remainder taken from reference TRBV9 and TRBJ2-7, is DSGVTQTPKHLITATGQRVTLRCSPRSGDLSVYWYQQSLDQGLQFLIQYYNGEERAKGNILERFSAQQFPDLHSELNLSSLELGDSALYFCASSPQTQLPSYEQYFGPGTRLTVT.

The chain uses TRBV5-1 and TRBJ2-3, with 10 bases identical to TRBD1. The V segment lost 4 bases and the J segment 1 base; nucleotides outside the gene matches: 12. The germline V gene has CDR1 SGHRS and CDR2 YFSETQ. CDR3 length equals 18 residues. This CDR3 reads CASSIDPLGTGGTDTQYF. The DNA of the CDR3 is TGCGCCAGCAGCATTGACCCCCTCGGGACAGGGGGCACAGATACGCAGTATTTT.

This sequence joins TRBV5-4 and TRBJ2-7; TRBD1 matches at 7 bases. J was trimmed by 2 bases and V by 4 bases; bases with no gene match: 3. The CDR3 runs to 13 residues. CDR1 SGHNT and CDR2 YYREEE come from the germline V gene (reference sequence). CDR3 bases: TGTGCCAGCAGCATCGGGACAGCCTACGAGCAGTACTTC. This translates into CASSIGTAYEQYF.

This chain connects TRBV4-1 to TRBJ2-7; TRBD2 matches 10 bases. CDR3 length: 14 residues. V was pared by 4 bases and J by 3 bases, with 3 bases of the junction left unmatched. The germline V gene encodes CDR1 MGHRA and CDR2 YSYEKL. The CDR3 protein is CASSLSSGSYEQYF. In DNA, the CDR3 is TGCGCCAGCAGCCTCTCTAGCGGGAGCTACGAGCAGTACTTC.

This clone was found once. The chain uses TRBV19 and TRBJ1-2; maybe TRBD1 (5 bases). The CDR3 length is 13 residues. The V end was cut by 8 bases, the J end by 0 bases, with 10 bases between. CDR1 is LNHDA and CDR2 is SQIVND in the germline V gene (reference sequence). This CDR3 reads CASQGRPNYGYTF. DNA of the CDR3: TGTGCCAGTCAGGGCAGACCTAACTATGGCTACACCTTC.

The chain combines TRBV19 with TRBJ2-5; tentative D call: TRBD2 (5 bases). This CDR3 is built from 15 residues. Per the germline V gene, CDR1 is LNHDA and CDR2 is SQIVND (reference sequence). V dropped 1 base and J dropped 2 bases, with 11 bases sitting between them. The CDR3 bases are TGTGCCAGTAGTATAGGAGACGGGAATCAAGAGACCCAGTACTTC. It codes for CASSIGDGNQETQYF.

The chain couples TRBV7-2 to TRBJ1-2; D not certain. CDR3 length: 15 amino acids. V dropped 5 bases and J dropped 0 bases, with 13 bases sitting between them. Germline V gives CDR1 SGHTA, CDR2 FQGNSA. The CDR3 DNA sequence: TGTGCCAGCAGCGCCGGGCCGTACACTAACTATGGCTACACCTTC. Protein: CASSAGPYTNYGYTF.

Only one count was recorded for this clone. V and J are TRBV27 and TRBJ1-2; 11 bases map to TRBD1. V lost 5 bases and J lost 14; bases outside the gene matches: 10. The CDR3 consists of 13 residues. Germline V gene data show CDR1 as MNHEY and CDR2 as SMNVEV (reference sequence). In DNA, the CDR3 is TGTGCCAGCAGTCAGGACAGGGGGCGAGTCTTAACCTTC. Translation gives CASSQDRGRVLTF.

This clone was seen only once. This chain uses TRBV27 with TRBJ2-1; TRBD2 might be the D (5 bases). Per the germline V gene, CDR1 is MNHEY and CDR2 is SMNVEV (reference sequence). Trimming took 0 bases from V and 1 from J, leaving 10 bases between them. The CDR3 loop spans 16 amino acids. This chain's CDR3 is CASSLSVRRSYNEQFF. CDR3 nucleotides: TGTGCCAGCAGTTTATCGGTGAGGAGGTCCTACAATGAGCAGTTCTTC.

The rearrangement uses TRBV7-2 and TRBJ2-1, with 8 bases matching TRBD1. The CDR3 consists of 13 residues. Trimming at V came to 3 bases and at J to 10 bases, leaving 5 bases not matched to a gene. Germline V gene data show CDR1 as SGHTA and CDR2 as FQGNSA. The CDR3 sequence is CASSLRDRNEQFF. CDR3 bases: TGTGCCAGCAGCTTGAGGGACAGGAACGAGCAGTTCTTC.

The V gene is TRBV27, the J gene TRBJ1-2, with TRBD1 identical over 7 bases. V trimming: 0 bases; J trimming: 7 bases; junction bases outside the gene matches: 8. The CDR3 sequence is 15 residues long. The germline V gene encodes CDR1 MNHEY and CDR2 SMNVEV (reference sequence). CDR3 sequence reads: CASSLSPTGWSGYTF. The CDR3 DNA reads TGTGCCAGCAGTTTATCCCCGACAGGGTGGAGTGGCTACACCTTC.